Included here is one T cell receptor beta chain sequence, with context. Its antigen is as yet unknown. This sample was included in a study of shared clonotypes between healthy human individuals. The wider study: For every donor, three CD4 naive, three CD4 memory, two CD8 naive and one CD8 memory plates were used. Points from the study as a whole: Sequencing depth was predicted to influence how clonotypes are shared among donors. Clonotypes shared by all four sorted-subset donors had higher generation probabilities than non-shared clonotypes.

Several immunoSEQ plates received, in even portions, the genomic DNA of each subset. This table comes from immunoSEQ multiplex PCR, and its TCRdb copy is limited to in-frame clones, with some not included. The sample holds 2 million to 2.5 million clones; less than 95% are singletons and the top ten take 0.9% to 1.3%. Positively selected for CCR7, the CD45RO-negative cells used as naive CD8 cells excluded terminally differentiated effector memory CD45RA+ cells. Sequencing was carried out using naive CD8+ T cells sorted from blood. This TCR was sampled from a man aged 18 to 29 in good health.

CDR3 loop: CAWSETSPYNEQFF. Here the CDR3 DNA reads TGTGCCTGGAGTGAGACTAGCCCGTACAATGAGCAGTTCTTC. This chain uses TRBV30 with TRBJ2-1, with 7 bases lining up with TRBD2. CDR1 and CDR2 from the germline V gene are GTSNPN and SVGIG (reference sequence). The CDR3 extends over 14 amino acids. Losses at the gene ends were 1 base for V and 4 bases for J; bases not matched to a gene: 4.